These T cell receptor beta chains were read from a single sample in a study of molecular identifiers for immune sequencing clone quantification. From the PCR reads, TCRdb called clonotypes with MiXCR, one entry per CDR3 protein. The sample contains about 630,000 distinct CDR3 sequences, about 25% of which appear only once. The sample was naive CD8+ T cells from blood, with Jurkat cell RNA spiked in. Receptors originate from a human donor in good health. Some libraries in this study had Jurkat cell RNA spiked in. Each CDR3 is given with its conserved first and last residue. A D gene is named only where the DNA matches it firmly. Rows may omit the clone size; those that give it use once, few, many or a size class.

D gene: TRBD2; J gene: TRBJ2-1; V gene: TRBV27; clone size: .; CDR3 protein: CASSLGAGGLEQFF; CDR3 DNA: TGTGCCAGCAGTTTAGGTGCGGGGGGGCTTGAGCAGTTCTTC
D gene: .; J gene: TRBJ2-1; V gene: TRBV20-1; clone size: few; CDR3 protein: CSARGVNGVEQFF; CDR3 DNA: TGCAGTGCTAGAGGGGTCAATGGGGTTGAGCAGTTCTTC
D gene: .; J gene: TRBJ2-3; V gene: TRBV5-4; clone size: many; CDR3 protein: CASSLVGVGTDTQYF; CDR3 DNA: TGTGCCAGCAGCTTGGTGGGGGTGGGCACAGATACGCAGTATTTT
D gene: TRBD1; J gene: TRBJ2-2; V gene: TRBV6-5; clone size: .; CDR3 protein: CASSYHRGQGTGELFF; CDR3 DNA: TGTGCCAGCAGTTACCACAGGGGGCAGGGGACCGGGGAGCTGTTTTTT
D gene: .; J gene: TRBJ1-1; V gene: TRBV7-9; clone size: .; CDR3 protein: CDSSIRYRGNTEAFF; CDR3 DNA: TGTGACAGCAGCATCCGATACAGAGGGAACACTGAAGCTTTCTTT
D gene: .; J gene: TRBJ2-3; V gene: TRBV6-2/TRBV6-3; clone size: many; CDR3 protein: CASSYSGGEPPTDTQYF; CDR3 DNA: TGTGCCAGCAGTTACTCCGGGGGAGAACCACCCACAGATACGCAGTATTTT
D gene: .; J gene: TRBJ2-2; V gene: TRBV4-1; clone size: few; CDR3 protein: CASSQVGGATGELFF; CDR3 DNA: TGCGCCAGCAGCCAAGTTGGTGGGGCCACCGGGGAGCTGTTTTTT
D gene: TRBD2; J gene: TRBJ2-7; V gene: TRBV4-3; clone size: few; CDR3 protein: CASSQDFGLAGGDEQYF; CDR3 DNA: TGCGCCAGCAGCCAAGATTTCGGACTAGCGGGAGGGGACGAGCAGTACTTC
D gene: TRBD1; J gene: TRBJ1-5; V gene: TRBV6-2/TRBV6-3; clone size: many; CDR3 protein: CASSRTGPYQPQHF; CDR3 DNA: TGTGCCAGCTCCCGGACAGGGCCATATCAGCCCCAGCATTTT
D gene: .; J gene: TRBJ2-7; V gene: TRBV30; clone size: many; CDR3 protein: CAWSVIGLEQYF; CDR3 DNA: TGTGCCTGGAGTGTTATCGGCCTCGAGCAGTACTTC
D gene: .; J gene: TRBJ1-1; V gene: TRBV6-2/TRBV6-3; clone size: .; CDR3 protein: CASRSALNTEAFF; CDR3 DNA: TGTGCCAGCAGATCTGCCTTGAACACTGAAGCTTTCTTT
D gene: .; J gene: TRBJ2-7; V gene: TRBV4-3; clone size: many; CDR3 protein: CASSPSPGQYEQYF; CDR3 DNA: TGCGCCAGCAGCCCCTCGCCCGGACAGTACGAGCAGTACTTC
D gene: .; J gene: TRBJ2-3; V gene: TRBV14; clone size: many; CDR3 protein: CASSQGLGGTDTQYF; CDR3 DNA: TGTGCCAGCAGCCAAGGACTGGGCGGCACAGATACGCAGTATTTT
D gene: TRBD2; J gene: TRBJ2-1; V gene: TRBV11-2; clone size: once; CDR3 protein: CASSSPGGGAYNEQFF; CDR3 DNA: TGTGCCAGCAGCTCCCCGGGGGGGGGGGCCTACAATGAGCAGTTCTTC